This T cell receptor beta chain was captured by sequencing in a study of blood T cell repertoires in COVID-19. Study background: PBMCs, B-cell-depleted T cells, or T cells were the source of the cDNA or gDNA that made up the material.

In Seattle, patients joined the study during active infection and were tracked longitudinally. V gave up 0 bases and J gave up 1 base; unmatched junction bases: 8. Germline V gene lookup returns CDR1 SGHRS and CDR2 YFSETQ. This CDR3 is built from 17 residues. In the original processing: Nucleated cell number was recorded as an estimate derived from reference gene primer amplification. Sequenced by immunoSEQ multiplex PCR; TCRdb stores in-frame clones only, minus some. The V and J calls and clone size come from that table; D and trimming were worked out from the DNA. Among 150,000 or so clones, more than 80% were seen once, and the ten largest hold 13%.

The specimen was peripheral blood. This clonotype was sampled from a man aged 18 to 35 with COVID-19, enrolled during active disease. V and J are TRBV5-1 and TRBJ2-5; 8 nucleotides agree with TRBD2. Here the CDR3 reads CASSLAVSSGSQETQYF. CDR3 DNA sequence: TGCGCCAGCAGCTTGGCTGTCTCTAGCGGGTCCCAAGAGACCCAGTACTTC.